The 21 T cell receptor beta chains in this list originate from one sample, sequenced in a study of blood T cell repertoires in COVID-19 (dated by TCRdb to the early 2020s). The protocol used for the library was the immunoSEQ multiplex PCR assay. The immuneACCESS repertoire file appears here via TCRdb, limited to in-frame rearrangements. These files lack a portion of the clones; in checked studies, under half of the deficit traces to unresolved V genes, and the cause of the others is not known. Within this sample are roughly 380,000 clones, with 88% of them counted one time only. Of the sample, approximately 1% falls within the top ten clones. Sequencing input: PBMCs or T cells enriched from blood (not recorded which). The source of these receptors is a woman aged 25 to 39 who had been exposed to COVID-19.

This clone was seen once. The chain is built from TRBV7-9 and TRBJ2-7, with TRBD2 matching 10 bases. Germline V lookup: CDR1 SEHNR, CDR2 FQNEAQ (reference sequence). The CDR3 runs to 18 residues. J gave up 3 bases and V 5 bases, and 16 bases lay outside the gene matches. As DNA, the CDR3 is TGTGCCAGCAGCGCTACCCGGGGGTGGACTAGCGGCTTCTACGAGCAGTACTTC. Translating it yields CASSATRGWTSGFYEQYF.

The chain has TRBV3-1 (or the pseudogene TRBV3-2) and TRBJ2-5, with a tentative D call TRBD2 (6 bases). Germline CDR1 LGHDT, CDR2 YNNKEL (reference sequence). The CDR3 is made up of 17 amino acids. Trimming took 1 base from V and 0 from J, leaving 15 bases between them. The chain's CDR3 is CASSQGGAGGYQETQYF. As DNA, the CDR3 is TGTGCCAGCAGCCAAGGGGGAGCGGGCGGCTACCAAGAGACCCAGTACTTC.

The chain has TRBV28 and TRBJ1-4; 7 bases map to TRBD1. Losses at the gene ends were 2 bases for V and 8 bases for J; bases not matched to a gene: 11. The CDR3 totals 16 residues. Germline CDR1 MDHEN, CDR2 SYDVKM. Written as DNA, the CDR3 is TGTGCCAGCAGTTTAATGACAGGGATGCATCACGAAAAACTGTTTTTT. This encodes CASSLMTGMHHEKLFF.

The chain has TRBV24-1 and TRBJ2-7; unclear D gene. Deletions cut 3 bases from V and 4 bases from J, with 3 bases between. CDR3 length: 11 amino acids. Germline assignment: CDR1 KGHDR and CDR2 SFDVKD. The CDR3 reads CATSDRYEQYF. CDR3 DNA sequence: TGTGCCACCAGTGATCGGTACGAGCAGTACTTC.

V and J are TRBV28 and TRBJ2-7; maybe TRBD1 (6 bases). The CDR3 totals 12 residues. From germline, CDR1 is MDHEN and CDR2 SYDVKM. Between the trimmed V and J ends, which lost 10 bases and 0 bases, there was a span of 10 bases. In nucleotides, the CDR3 is TGTGCCACCCAGGGGCTCTCCTACGAGCAGTACTTC. It is translated as CATQGLSYEQYF. The full variable domain, in which reference TRBV28 and TRBJ2-7 provide the parts outside the CDR3, is DVKVTQSSRYLVKRTGEKVFLECVQDMDHENMFWYRQDPGLGLRLIYFSYDVKMKEKGDIPEGYSVSREKKERFSLILESASTNQTSMYLCATQGLSYEQYFGPGTRLTVT.

CDR3 DNA: TGTGCCAGCTCATCAACGGGGGACTACGTACCCGAGGGTGTTCGGCCAGATACGCAGTATTTT. As protein: CASSSTGDYVPEGVRPDTQYF. The V and J genes are TRBV18 and TRBJ2-3, with 7 bases fitting TRBD2. V shed 5 bases, J shed 4 bases, and the junction held 27 bases outside the gene matches. The CDR3 runs 21 residues. Germline V gene data show CDR1 as KGHSH and CDR2 as LQKENI. Supplemented by reference TRBV18 and TRBJ2-3, the full variable domain reads NAGVMQNPRHLVRRRGQEARLRCSPMKGHSHVYWYRQLPEEGLKFMVYLQKENIIDESGMPKERFSAEFPKEGPSILRIQQVVRGDSAAYFCASSSTGDYVPEGVRPDTQYFGPGTRLTVL.

The rearrangement joins TRBV10-3 to TRBJ1-2, with 8 bases fitting TRBD1. Germline V lookup: CDR1 ENHRY, CDR2 SYGVKD. The ends lost 6 bases at V and 8 bases at J; junction bases unmatched: 8. CDR3 size: 13 residues. CDR3: CAISGQGVVGYTF. The CDR3 coding sequence is TGTGCCATCAGCGGACAGGGAGTCGTCGGCTACACCTTC.

The chain employs TRBV19 and TRBJ1-2; weak D call: TRBD1 (5 bases). V lost 5 bases and J 8 bases, leaving 12 bases between the germline ends. Germline assignment: CDR1 LNHDA and CDR2 SQIVND (reference sequence). This CDR3 contains 12 residues. The CDR3 DNA is TGTGCCAGTAGTCTTGGGACTCAGGGCTACACCTTC. Protein sequence: CASSLGTQGYTF.

The chain combines TRBV7-8 with TRBJ1-6, with 7 bases lining up with TRBD1. The CDR3 runs 15 residues. The V gene end was trimmed by 5 bases and the J gene end by 3 bases; junction bases not matched to a gene: 4. CDR1 is SGHVS and CDR2 is FQNEAQ in the germline V gene. CDR3 DNA: TGTGCCAGCAGCCCCAGGGGGATCTATAATTCACCCCTCCACTTT. Protein: CASSPRGIYNSPLHF.

The chain uses TRBV30 and TRBJ1-5, with 11 bases that match TRBD1. Germline V gene lookup returns CDR1 GTSNPN and CDR2 SVGIG (reference sequence). V lost 2 bases to trimming and J lost 6 bases; unmatched junction nucleotides: 6. The CDR3 is 15 amino acids. The CDR3 nucleotides read TGTGCCTGGAGTCAACCCGGGACAGGGGGTCAGCCCCAGCATTTT. Protein: CAWSQPGTGGQPQHF.

This rearrangement joins TRBV3-1 (or the pseudogene TRBV3-2) to TRBJ2-1, with D perhaps matching TRBD2 (5 bases). The V gene lost 1 base and the J gene lost 6 bases, with 10 bases spanning the gap. Germline V CDR1 and CDR2: LGHDT, YNNKEL (reference sequence). This CDR3 has 14 residues. The CDR3 nucleotides are TGTGCCAGCAGCCAAGCCTTCGGGGTCAATGAGCAGTTCTTC. Protein sequence: CASSQAFGVNEQFF.

The chain carries TRBV7-9 and TRBJ2-7, with 14 bases identical to TRBD2. Per germline, CDR1 SEHNR and CDR2 FQNEAQ (reference sequence). After removal of 1 base from V and 0 bases from J, the junction contained 8 bases not matched to a gene. The CDR3 is made up of 19 amino acids. The CDR3 here is CASSLDGGLAGALSYEQYF. The CDR3 DNA sequence: TGTGCCAGCAGCTTAGACGGGGGACTAGCGGGAGCCCTCTCCTACGAGCAGTACTTC.

This sequence joins TRBV11-2 and TRBJ1-2, with TRBD1 identical over 8 bases. This CDR3 has 15 amino acids. Trimming removed 5 bases from V and 4 bases from J; junction bases left unmatched: 9. Germline CDR1 is SGHAT and CDR2 is FQNNGV. The CDR3 DNA reads TGTGCCAGCAGCCTTTGGACAGGGCTAGCCTATGGCTACACCTTC. Amino acid sequence: CASSLWTGLAYGYTF.

The chain combines TRBV28 with TRBJ2-7, with 8 bases aligning to TRBD2. Germline CDR1 is MDHEN and CDR2 is SYDVKM. CDR3 length equals 14 residues. Unmatched junction bases numbered 6, after V lost 5 bases and J lost 3 bases. The CDR3 protein is CASSPAGGSYEQYF. CDR3 DNA: TGTGCCAGCAGTCCCGCGGGGGGAAGCTACGAGCAGTACTTC.

This chain connects TRBV5-1 to TRBJ1-1; the D gene is possibly TRBD1 (6 bases). This CDR3 has 15 amino acids. The V end lost 0 bases, the J end lost 5 bases, and 14 bases lay between the germline ends. Germline CDR1 SGHRS, CDR2 YFSETQ. The CDR3 bases are TGCGCCAGCAGCTTGGGTTCGGGGGGCGTTACTGAAGCTTTCTTT. Encoded protein: CASSLGSGGVTEAFF.

V is TRBV5-4 and J is TRBJ1-4, with 9 bases aligning to TRBD1. Germline V CDR1 and CDR2: SGHNT, YYREEE (reference sequence). The CDR3 length is 16 residues. The V segment lost 4 bases and the J segment 0 bases; nucleotides outside the gene matches: 4. The chain's CDR3 is CASSHGTGSTNEKLFF. CDR3 nucleotides: TGTGCCAGCAGCCATGGGACAGGGTCAACTAATGAAAAACTGTTTTTT.

V is TRBV7-9 and J is TRBJ1-2; D is unclear. Between the trimmed V and J ends, which lost 1 base and 4 bases, there was a span of 10 bases. Germline lookup yields CDR1 SEHNR and CDR2 FQNEAQ (reference sequence). CDR3 length: 14 residues. CDR3 bases: TGTGCCAGCAGCTTAGTTAGCGCGGGCTATGGCTACACCTTC. Translated, it gives CASSLVSAGYGYTF.

CDR3 nucleotide sequence: TGTGCCACCAGCAGAGATCGTAAGCCAGGACCGGACTCTAAAAAACTGTTTTTT. It yields the protein CATSRDRKPGPDSKKLFF. The V call is TRBV15, the J call TRBJ1-4; D uncertain. CDR1 and CDR2 (germline): LNHNV, YYDKDF (reference sequence). The length of the CDR3 is 18 residues. Trimming took off 0 bases at V and 9 bases at J, with 23 bases between the two ends. Variable domain in full (rest from reference TRBV15 and TRBJ1-4): DAMVIQNPRYQVTQFGKPVTLSCSQTLNHNVMYWYQQKSSQAPKLLFHYYDKDFNNEADTPDNFQSRRPNTSFCFLDIRSPGLGDTAMYLCATSRDRKPGPDSKKLFFGSGTQLSVL.

The genes are TRBV6-5 and TRBJ1-2; tentatively, D is TRBD1 (6 bases). Germline CDR1 and CDR2: MNHEY and SVGAGI. Deletions cut 2 bases from V and 5 bases from J, with 12 bases between. This CDR3 spans 14 amino acids. The CDR3 bases are TGTGCCAGCAGTTACGCCCAGGGGCCTTATGGCTACACCTTC. Protein sequence: CASSYAQGPYGYTF.

The V and J genes are TRBV4-1 and TRBJ2-2; TRBD1 matches 7 bases. This CDR3 region has 16 residues. Germline V gene lookup returns CDR1 MGHRA and CDR2 YSYEKL. The J segment lost 1 base and the V segment lost 0 bases, leaving 2 bases of the junction unmatched. The chain's CDR3 is CASSQEWTGNTGELFF. In nucleotides, the CDR3 is TGCGCCAGCAGCCAAGAATGGACAGGGAACACCGGGGAGCTGTTTTTT.

J is TRBJ2-7 and V is TRBV7-9; 8 nucleotides align to TRBD1. The CDR3 length is 15 residues. The germline V gene has CDR1 SEHNR and CDR2 FQNEAQ (reference sequence). The V gene end was trimmed by 2 bases and the J gene end by 4 bases; junction bases not matched to a gene: 7. Written as DNA, the CDR3 is TGTGCCAGCAGCTTAAAGCGACAGGGGCGTTACGAGCAGTACTTC. Translating it yields CASSLKRQGRYEQYF.